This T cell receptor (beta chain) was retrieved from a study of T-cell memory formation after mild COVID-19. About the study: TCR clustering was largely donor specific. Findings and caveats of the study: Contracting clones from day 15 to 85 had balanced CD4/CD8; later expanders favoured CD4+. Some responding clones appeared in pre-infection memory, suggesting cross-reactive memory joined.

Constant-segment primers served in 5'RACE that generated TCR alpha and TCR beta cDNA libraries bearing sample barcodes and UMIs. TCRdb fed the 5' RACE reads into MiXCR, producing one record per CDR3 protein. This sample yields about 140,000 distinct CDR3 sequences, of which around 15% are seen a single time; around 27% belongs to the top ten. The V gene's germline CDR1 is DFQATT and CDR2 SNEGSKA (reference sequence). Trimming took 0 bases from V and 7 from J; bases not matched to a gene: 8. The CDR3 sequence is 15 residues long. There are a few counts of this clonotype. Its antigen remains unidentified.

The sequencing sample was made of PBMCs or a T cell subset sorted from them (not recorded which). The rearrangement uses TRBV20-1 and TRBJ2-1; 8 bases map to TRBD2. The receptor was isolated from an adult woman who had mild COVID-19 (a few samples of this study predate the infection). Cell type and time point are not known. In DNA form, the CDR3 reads TGCAGTGCTAGAGATCTGAGCGGGGGAGGAAATGAGCAGTTCTTC. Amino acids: CSARDLSGGGNEQFF.